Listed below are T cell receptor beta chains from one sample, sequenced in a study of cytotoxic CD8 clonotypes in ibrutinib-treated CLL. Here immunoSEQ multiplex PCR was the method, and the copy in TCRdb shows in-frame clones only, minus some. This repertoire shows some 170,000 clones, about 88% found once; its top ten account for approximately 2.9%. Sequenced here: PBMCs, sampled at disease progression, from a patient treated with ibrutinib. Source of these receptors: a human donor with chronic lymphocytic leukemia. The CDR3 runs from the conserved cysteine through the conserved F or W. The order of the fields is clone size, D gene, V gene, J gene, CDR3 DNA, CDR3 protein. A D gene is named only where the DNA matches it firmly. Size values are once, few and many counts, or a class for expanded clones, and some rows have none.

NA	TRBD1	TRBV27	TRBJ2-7	TGTGCCAGCAGTTCGCCCAACAGGGGGCCCGAGCAGTACTTC	CASSSPNRGPEQYF
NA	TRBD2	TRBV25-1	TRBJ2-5	TGTGCCAGCAGTGGCCAGGGACTAGCTGGGGAGACCCAGTACTTC	CASSGQGLAGETQYF
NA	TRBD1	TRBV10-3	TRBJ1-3	TGTGCCATGACAGGGCTATACAACACCATATATTTT	CAMTGLYNTIYF
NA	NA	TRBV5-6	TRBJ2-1	TGTGCCAGCAGCTTGGCGGGTACCTACAATGAGCAGTTCTTC	CASSLAGTYNEQFF
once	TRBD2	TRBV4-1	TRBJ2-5	TGCGCCAGCAGCCAAGATGGGACTAGCGGATCCCCCGAGACCCAGTACTTC	CASSQDGTSGSPETQYF
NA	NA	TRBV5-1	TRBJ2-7	TGCGCCAGCAGCCGCACCCGGGGGTTTAGGAGGGGCTACGAGCAGTACTTC	CASSRTRGFRRGYEQYF
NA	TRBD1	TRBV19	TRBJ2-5	TGTGCCAGTAGAGACAGGGGTATCGAGACCCAGTACTTC	CASRDRGIETQYF
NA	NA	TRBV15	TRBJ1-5	TGTGCCACCAGCAGTTACGCCATGAACGGTCAGCCCCAGCATTTT	CATSSYAMNGQPQHF
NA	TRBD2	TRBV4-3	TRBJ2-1	TGCGCCAGCAGCGGAGCGATAGCGGGAGTAAACAATGAGCAGTTCTTC	CASSGAIAGVNNEQFF
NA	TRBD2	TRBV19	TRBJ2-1	TGTGCCAGTAGTACCCCGTGGACTAGCGGGAAGAATGAGCAGTTCTTC	CASSTPWTSGKNEQFF
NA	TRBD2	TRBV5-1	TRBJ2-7	TGCGCCAGCAGGGGTAGGGGCAGGGAGGGCGAGCAGTACTTC	CASRGRGREGEQYF
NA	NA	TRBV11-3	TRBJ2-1	TGTGCCAGCAGCTTTCGCGACGCGAGCTCCTACAATGAGCAGTTCTTC	CASSFRDASSYNEQFF
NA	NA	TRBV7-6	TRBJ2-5	TGTGCCAGCAGCTTAGCCGAGACCCAGTACTTC	CASSLAETQYF
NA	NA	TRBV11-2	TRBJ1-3	TGTGCCAGCAGCTTCACAGGGCTCGCTGGAAACACCATATATTTT	CASSFTGLAGNTIYF
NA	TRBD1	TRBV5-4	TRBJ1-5	TGTGCCAGCAGTTCCGGGACAGGGCATCAGCCCCAGCATTTT	CASSSGTGHQPQHF
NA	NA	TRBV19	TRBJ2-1	TGTGCCAGTAGTAACGGCCTCTACAATGAGCAGTTCTTC	CASSNGLYNEQFF
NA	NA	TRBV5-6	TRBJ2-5	TGTGCCAGCAGCTTTTTTTTAGACCTCGTGGAGACCCAGTACTTC	CASSFFLDLVETQYF
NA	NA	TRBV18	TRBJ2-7	TGTGCCAGCTCACCGCGGTGGAAGAGCTCCTACGAGCAGTACTTC	CASSPRWKSSYEQYF
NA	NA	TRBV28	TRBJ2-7	TGTGCCAGCAGTTTTTCTACCCAGCGGGCAACCTACGAGCAGTACTTC	CASSFSTQRATYEQYF
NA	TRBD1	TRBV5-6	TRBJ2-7	TGTGCCAGCAGCTTGTTGGGGACAGGGGGCGATGAGCAGTACTTC	CASSLLGTGGDEQYF
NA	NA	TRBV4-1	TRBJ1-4	TGCGCCAGCAGCCAAGATTCCGGGGGGACTAATGAAAAACTGTTTTTT	CASSQDSGGTNEKLFF
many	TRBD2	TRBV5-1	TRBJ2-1	TGCGCCAGCAGCCCATCCCTGGGGGGCGGGAGGGCCTTAAATGAGCAGTTCTTC	CASSPSLGGGRALNEQFF
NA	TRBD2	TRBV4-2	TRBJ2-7	TGTGCCAGCAGCCAAGATGAACTAGCGGGGGCCTCCTACGAGCAGTACTTC	CASSQDELAGASYEQYF
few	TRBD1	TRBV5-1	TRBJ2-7	TGCGCCAGCAGCTCGGCACCCGTGGGACAGTGGGGTACCCAGCAGTACTTC	CASSSAPVGQWGTQQYF
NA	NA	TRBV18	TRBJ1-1	TGTGCCAGCTCACCATTTGGACAAAGGAACACTGAAGCTTTCTTT	CASSPFGQRNTEAFF
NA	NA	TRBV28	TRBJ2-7	TGTGCCAGCCACGGTGGGGCTGGTGGGGACGAGCAGTACTTC	CASHGGAGGDEQYF
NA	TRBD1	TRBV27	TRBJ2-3	TGTGCCAGCAGTTTAGGACAGGGCACAGATACGCAGTATTTT	CASSLGQGTDTQYF
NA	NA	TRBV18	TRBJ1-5	TGTGCCAGCTCACCGGTGGGTGGAAGCAATCAGCCCCAGCATTTT	CASSPVGGSNQPQHF
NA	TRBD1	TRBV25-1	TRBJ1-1	TGTGCCAGCAGTGCCGGGACAGGGGTTTTGTCTCCAGGAGCTTTCTTT	CASSAGTGVLSPGAFF
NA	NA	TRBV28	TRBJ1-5	TGTGCCAGCAGTTTAAGACAGTCCTCCCAGCATTTT	CASSLRQSSQHF
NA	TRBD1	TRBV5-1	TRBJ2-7	TGCGCCAGCAGCGGCAGGACAGGGGGCGCGATGGCGGGGAGCTACGAGCAGTACTTC	CASSGRTGGAMAGSYEQYF
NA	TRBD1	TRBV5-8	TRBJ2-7	TGTGCCAGCAGCTTGATTGGGACAGGGGCTTACGAGCAGTACTTC	CASSLIGTGAYEQYF
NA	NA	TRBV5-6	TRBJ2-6	TGTGCCAGCAGCTCGAAATTCTCTGGGGCCAACGTCCTGACTTTC	CASSSKFSGANVLTF
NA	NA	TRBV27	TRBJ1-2	TGTGCCAGCAGTTTCGTGTGGCAGGGCACGAAAAACTATGGCTACACCTTC	CASSFVWQGTKNYGYTF
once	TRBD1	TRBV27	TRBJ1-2	TGTGCCAGCAGTTCGGGGACAGGGCTTTATAACTATGGCTACACCTTC	CASSSGTGLYNYGYTF
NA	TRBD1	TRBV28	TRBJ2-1	TGTGCCAGCAGCCCGCATCTGGACAGGCCGATCTACAATGAGCAGTTCTTC	CASSPHLDRPIYNEQFF
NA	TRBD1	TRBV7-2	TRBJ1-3	TGTGCCAGCAGCTCCGACGGGACAGGGGCTGGAAACACCATATATTTT	CASSSDGTGAGNTIYF
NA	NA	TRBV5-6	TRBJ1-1	TGTGCCAGCAGCCCGGGTTACGCTGAAGCTTTCTTT	CASSPGYAEAFF
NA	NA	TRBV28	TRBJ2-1	TGTGCCAGCAGGGCTACGCCCGGGACTCCCCAGAATGAGCAGTTCTTC	CASRATPGTPQNEQFF
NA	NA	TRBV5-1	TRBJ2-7	TGCGCCAGCAGCCCGAGGATTCCCGAGCAGTACTTC	CASSPRIPEQYF
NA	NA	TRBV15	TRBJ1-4	TGTGCCACCAGCAGAGATCAGAATGAAAAACTGTTTTTT	CATSRDQNEKLFF
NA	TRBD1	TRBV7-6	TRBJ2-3	TGTGCCAGCAGCTCGACAGGGAGTATCTCAGATACGCAGTATTTT	CASSSTGSISDTQYF
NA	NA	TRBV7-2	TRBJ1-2	TGTGCCAGCAGCTTAGCCGACCCGGCGGGCTATGGCTACACCTTC	CASSLADPAGYGYTF
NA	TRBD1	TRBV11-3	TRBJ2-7	TGTGCCAGCAGCTTAGGGGCAGGGGGCTCCTACGAGCAGTACTTC	CASSLGAGGSYEQYF
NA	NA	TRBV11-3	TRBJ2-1	TGTGCCAGCAGCTTTTCGGGGCAGGTCTGGGATGAGCAGTTCTTC	CASSFSGQVWDEQFF
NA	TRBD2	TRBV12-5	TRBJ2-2	TGTGCTAGTGGTTTGATAGCGGGAGTCACCGGGGAGCTGTTTTTT	CASGLIAGVTGELFF
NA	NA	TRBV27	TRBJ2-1	TGTGCCACCCGACAGGTCTGGGGTTATGAGCAGTTCTTC	CATRQVWGYEQFF